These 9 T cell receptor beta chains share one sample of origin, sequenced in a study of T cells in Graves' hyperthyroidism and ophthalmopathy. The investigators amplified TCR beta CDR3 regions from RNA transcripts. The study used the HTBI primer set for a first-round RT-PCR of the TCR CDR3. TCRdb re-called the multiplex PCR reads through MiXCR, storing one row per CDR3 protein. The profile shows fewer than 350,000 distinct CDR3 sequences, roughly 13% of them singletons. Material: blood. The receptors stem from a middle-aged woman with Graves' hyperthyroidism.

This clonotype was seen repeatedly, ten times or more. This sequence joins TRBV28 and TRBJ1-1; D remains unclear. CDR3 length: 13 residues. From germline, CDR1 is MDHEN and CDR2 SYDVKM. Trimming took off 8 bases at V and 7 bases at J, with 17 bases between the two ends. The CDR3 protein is CASLEATRGEAFF. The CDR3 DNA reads TGTGCCAGCCTCGAAGCGACCCGGGGTGAAGCTTTCTTT. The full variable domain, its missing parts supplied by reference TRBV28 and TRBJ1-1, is DVKVTQSSRYLVKRTGEKVFLECVQDMDHENMFWYRQDPGLGLRLIYFSYDVKMKEKGDIPEGYSVSREKKERFSLILESASTNQTSMYLCASLEATRGEAFFGQGTRLTVV.

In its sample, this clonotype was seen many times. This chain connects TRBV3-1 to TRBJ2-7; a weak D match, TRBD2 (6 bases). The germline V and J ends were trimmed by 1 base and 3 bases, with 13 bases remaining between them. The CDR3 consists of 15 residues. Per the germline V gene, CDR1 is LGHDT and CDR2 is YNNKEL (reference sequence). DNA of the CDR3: TGTGCCAGCAGCCAAGTGATCGAGACTAGCTACGAGCAGTACTTC. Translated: CASSQVIETSYEQYF.

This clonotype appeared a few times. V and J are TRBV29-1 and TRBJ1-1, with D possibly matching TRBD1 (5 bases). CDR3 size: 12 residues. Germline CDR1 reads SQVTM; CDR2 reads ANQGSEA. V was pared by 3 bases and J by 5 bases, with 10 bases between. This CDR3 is CSVEAGVTEAFF. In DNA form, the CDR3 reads TGCAGCGTTGAGGCGGGGGTGACTGAAGCTTTCTTT.

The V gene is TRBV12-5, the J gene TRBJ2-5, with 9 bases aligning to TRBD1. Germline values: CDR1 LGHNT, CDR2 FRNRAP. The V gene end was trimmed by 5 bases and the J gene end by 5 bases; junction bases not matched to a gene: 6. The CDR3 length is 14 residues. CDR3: CASGRGQGGETQYF. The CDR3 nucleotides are TGTGCTAGTGGTAGGGGACAGGGTGGGGAGACCCAGTACTTC.

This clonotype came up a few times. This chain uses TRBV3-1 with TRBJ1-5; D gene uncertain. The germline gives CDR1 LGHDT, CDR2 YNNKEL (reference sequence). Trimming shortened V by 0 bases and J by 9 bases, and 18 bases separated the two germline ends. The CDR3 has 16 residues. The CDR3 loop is CASSQDVGSWVGPQHF. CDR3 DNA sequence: TGTGCCAGCAGCCAAGATGTTGGCAGTTGGGTAGGGCCCCAGCATTTT.

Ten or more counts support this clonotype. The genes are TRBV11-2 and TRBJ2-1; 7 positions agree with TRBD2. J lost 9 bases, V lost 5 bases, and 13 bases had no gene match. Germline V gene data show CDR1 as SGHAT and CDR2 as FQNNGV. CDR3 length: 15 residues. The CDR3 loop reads CASSPIPGGIGEQFF. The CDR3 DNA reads TGTGCCAGCAGCCCGATCCCCGGGGGGATTGGTGAGCAGTTCTTC.

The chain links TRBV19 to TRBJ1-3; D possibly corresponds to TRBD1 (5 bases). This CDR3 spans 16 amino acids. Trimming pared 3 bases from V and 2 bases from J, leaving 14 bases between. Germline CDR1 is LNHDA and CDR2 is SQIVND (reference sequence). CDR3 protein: CASSIQGLAPGNTIYF. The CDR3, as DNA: TGTGCCAGTAGTATCCAGGGCCTGGCCCCTGGAAACACCATATATTTT. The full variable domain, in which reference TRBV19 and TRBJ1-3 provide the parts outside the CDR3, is DGGITQSPKYLFRKEGQNVTLSCEQNLNHDAMYWYRQDPGQGLRLIYYSQIVNDFQKGDIAEGYSVSREKKESFPLTVTSAQKNPTAFYLCASSIQGLAPGNTIYFGEGSWLTVV.

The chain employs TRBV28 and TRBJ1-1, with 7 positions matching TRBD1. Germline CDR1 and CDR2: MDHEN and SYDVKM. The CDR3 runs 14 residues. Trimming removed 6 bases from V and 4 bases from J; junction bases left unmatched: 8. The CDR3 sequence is CASRLRQGSTEAFF. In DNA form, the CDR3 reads TGTGCCAGCAGGCTACGACAGGGATCCACTGAAGCTTTCTTT.

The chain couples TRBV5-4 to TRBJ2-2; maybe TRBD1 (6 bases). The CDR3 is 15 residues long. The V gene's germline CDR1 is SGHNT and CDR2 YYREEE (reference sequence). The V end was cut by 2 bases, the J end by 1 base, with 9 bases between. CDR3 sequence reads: CASSFETGNTGELFF. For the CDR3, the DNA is TGTGCCAGCAGCTTTGAGACAGGGAACACCGGGGAGCTGTTTTTT. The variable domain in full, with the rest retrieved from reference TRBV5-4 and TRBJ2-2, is ETGVTQSPTHLIKTRGQQVTLRCSSQSGHNTVSWYQQALGQGPQFIFQYYREEENGRGNFPPRFSGLQFPNYSSELNVNALELDDSALYLCASSFETGNTGELFFGEGSRLTVL.